This TCR beta chain is drawn from a study of blood T cell repertoires in COVID-19. Study-level background: Material from acute and convalescent COVID-19 was sourced from the United States, Italy and Spain. T cells, B-cell-depleted T cells, or PBMCs provided the cDNA or gDNA that served as material.

Study processing details: Estimates of nucleated cell counts were drawn from the amplification of reference gene primers. The protocol was immunoSEQ multiplex PCR, while the TCRdb copy is restricted to in-frame clones and leaves out a portion. D and trimming come from the DNA, and the V and J calls and clone size come from that table. The table shows about 100,000 clones, with roughly 80% occurring only once. This clone was detected once. Germline CDR1 is MNHEY and CDR2 is SVGAGI. Germline trimming cut 6 bases from V and 4 bases from J; bases unmatched to any gene: 4. The CDR3 sequence is 14 residues long.

The sample taken for sequencing was peripheral blood. This receptor was taken from a man between 65 and 80 years old with active or convalescent COVID-19. The chain links TRBV6-5 to TRBJ1-5; 9 bases align to TRBD1. The CDR3 DNA follows: TGTGCCAGCAGACAGGGGGCAGGGAATCAGCCCCAGCATTTT. Translated, it gives CASRQGAGNQPQHF.